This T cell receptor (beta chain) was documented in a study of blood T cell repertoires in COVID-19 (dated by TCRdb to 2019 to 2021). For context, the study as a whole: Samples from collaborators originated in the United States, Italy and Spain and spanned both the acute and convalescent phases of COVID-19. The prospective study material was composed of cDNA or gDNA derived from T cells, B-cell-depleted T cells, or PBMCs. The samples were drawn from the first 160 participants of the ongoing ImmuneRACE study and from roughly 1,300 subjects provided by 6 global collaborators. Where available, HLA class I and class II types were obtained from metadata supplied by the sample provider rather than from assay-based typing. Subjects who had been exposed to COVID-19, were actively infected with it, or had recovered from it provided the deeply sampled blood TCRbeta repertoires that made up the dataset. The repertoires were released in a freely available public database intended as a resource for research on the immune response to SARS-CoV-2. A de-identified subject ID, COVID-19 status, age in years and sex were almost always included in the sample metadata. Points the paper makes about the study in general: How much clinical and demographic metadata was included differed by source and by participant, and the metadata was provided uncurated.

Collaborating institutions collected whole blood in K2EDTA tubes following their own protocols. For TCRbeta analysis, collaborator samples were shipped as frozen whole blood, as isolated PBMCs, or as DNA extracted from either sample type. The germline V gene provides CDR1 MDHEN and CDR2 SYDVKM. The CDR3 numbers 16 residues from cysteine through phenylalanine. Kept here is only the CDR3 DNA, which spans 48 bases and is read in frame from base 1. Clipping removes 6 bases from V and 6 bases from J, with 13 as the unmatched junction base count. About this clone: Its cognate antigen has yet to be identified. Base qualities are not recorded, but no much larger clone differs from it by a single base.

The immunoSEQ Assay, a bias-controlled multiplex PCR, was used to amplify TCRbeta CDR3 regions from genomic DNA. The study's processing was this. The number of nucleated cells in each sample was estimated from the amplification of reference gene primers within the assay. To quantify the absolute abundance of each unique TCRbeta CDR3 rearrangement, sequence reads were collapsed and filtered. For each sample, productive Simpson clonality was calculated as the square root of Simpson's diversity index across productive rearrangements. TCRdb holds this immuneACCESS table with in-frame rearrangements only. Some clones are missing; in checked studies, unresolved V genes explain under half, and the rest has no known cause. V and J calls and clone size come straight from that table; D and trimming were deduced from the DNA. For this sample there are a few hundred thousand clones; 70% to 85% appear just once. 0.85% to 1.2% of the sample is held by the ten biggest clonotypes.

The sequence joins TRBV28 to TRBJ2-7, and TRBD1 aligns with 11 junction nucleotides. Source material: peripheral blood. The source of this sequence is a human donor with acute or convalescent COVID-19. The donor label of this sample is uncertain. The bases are TGTGCCAGCAGCCCCGGGACAGGGGGATTTTTGGGCGAGCAGTACTTC. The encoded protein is CASSPGTGGFLGEQYF.